This T cell receptor beta chain was recovered during a study of blood T cells in healthy people across ages. This clonotype was seen ten or more times. A second PCR, run for about 6 to 12 cycles, used a sample-barcoded 5' primer plus a J-beta primer mix. TCRdb reprocessed the 5' RACE reads via MiXCR and lists one record per CDR3 protein. Among some 940,000 distinct CDR3 sequences listed, about 28% were seen once. This CDR3 has 13 amino acids. V gave up 3 bases and J gave up 0 bases, with 9 bases separating them. The germline V gene encodes CDR1 GTSNPN and CDR2 SVGIG (reference sequence). The same specimen was also included in a second study, on T cells of mothers and their children.

The TCR originated in a woman aged 40 to 55 in good health. Specimen: blood. This chain links TRBV30 with TRBJ2-7; D not certain. The CDR3 spells CAWRAPVSYEQYF. The CDR3 bases are TGTGCCTGGAGGGCACCAGTCTCCTACGAGCAGTACTTC.